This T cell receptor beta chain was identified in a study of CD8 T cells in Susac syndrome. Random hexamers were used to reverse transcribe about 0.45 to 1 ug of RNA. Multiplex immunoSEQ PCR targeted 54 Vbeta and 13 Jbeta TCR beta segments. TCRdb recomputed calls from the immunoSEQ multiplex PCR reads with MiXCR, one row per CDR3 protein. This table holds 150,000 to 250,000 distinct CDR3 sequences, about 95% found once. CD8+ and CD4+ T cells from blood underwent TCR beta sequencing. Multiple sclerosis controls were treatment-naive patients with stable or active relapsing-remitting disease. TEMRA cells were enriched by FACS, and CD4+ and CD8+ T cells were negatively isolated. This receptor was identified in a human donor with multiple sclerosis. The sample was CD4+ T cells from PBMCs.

The CDR3 is CASSFPAGTGISSSYNEQFF. CDR3 nucleotide sequence: TGTGCCAGCAGCTTTCCTGCCGGGACAGGGATATCGAGCTCCTACAATGAGCAGTTCTTC. J is TRBJ2-1 and V is TRBV14; TRBD1 matches at 9 bases. CDR3 length: 20 amino acids. Germline-derived CDR1 and CDR2 are SGHDN and FVKESK. The trim removed 5 bases at V and 0 bases at J, leaving 17 bases unmatched. The variable domain in full, with the rest retrieved from reference TRBV14 and TRBJ2-1, is EAGVTQFPSHSVIEKGQTVTLRCDPISGHDNLYWYRRVMGKEIKFLLHFVKESKQDESGMPNNRFLAERTGGTYSTLKVQPAELEDSGVYFCASSFPAGTGISSSYNEQFFGPGTRLTVL.